This entry describes one TCR beta chain. Its antigen remains unidentified. No base-level quality is on record; no much larger clone is a single base apart. The data belong to a study of T cell changes during pregnancy in multiple sclerosis (dated by TCRdb to about 2019). For the wider study: The study examined how the T cell repertoire changed over the course of pregnancy in women with multiple sclerosis.

Receptor libraries were prepared by the immunoSEQ multiplex PCR assay. The source is immuneACCESS, and TCRdb retained only in-frame sequences with V and J called. Part of the clones is not carried over; for the studies checked, unresolved V genes explain less than half of this, and the remainder is unexplained. Within this sample are 30,000 to 35,000 clones, with about 91% of them counted one time only. The ten largest clonotypes hold approximately 8.7% of the sample. CDR1 and CDR2 are read off the germline V gene (reference sequence) as MNHEY and SMNVEV. The CDR3 numbers 17 residues from cysteine through phenylalanine. Kept here is only the CDR3 DNA, which spans 51 bases and is read in frame from base 1. V has 2 bases trimmed and J has 2 bases trimmed; junction bases matching no gene number 9.

This receptor chain uses TRBV27 and TRBJ2-1; the central 7 bases match TRBD2. Sequencing used CD8+ T cells from peripheral blood mononuclear cells, obtained in the first trimester of pregnancy. The receptor was isolated from a female donor with multiple sclerosis, enrolled in a pregnancy study. The CDR3 here reads CASSLTVAGLTYNEQFF. In nucleotide form, the sequence is TGTGCCAGCAGTTTAACTGTTGCGGGACTAACCTACAATGAGCAGTTCTTC.